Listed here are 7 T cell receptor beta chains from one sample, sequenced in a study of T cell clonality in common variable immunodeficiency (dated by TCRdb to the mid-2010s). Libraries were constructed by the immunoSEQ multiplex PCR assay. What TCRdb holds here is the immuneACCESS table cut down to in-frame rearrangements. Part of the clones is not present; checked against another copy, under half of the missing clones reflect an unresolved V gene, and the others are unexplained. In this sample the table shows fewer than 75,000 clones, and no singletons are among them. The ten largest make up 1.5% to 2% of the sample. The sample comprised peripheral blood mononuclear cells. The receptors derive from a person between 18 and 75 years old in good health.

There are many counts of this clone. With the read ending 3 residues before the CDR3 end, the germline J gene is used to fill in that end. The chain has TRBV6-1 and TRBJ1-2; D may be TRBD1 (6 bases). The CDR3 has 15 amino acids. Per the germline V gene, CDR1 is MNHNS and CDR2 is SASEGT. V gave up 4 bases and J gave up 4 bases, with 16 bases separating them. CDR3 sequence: CASSAAGGGAYGYTF. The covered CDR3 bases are TGTGCCAGCAGTGCAGCCGGAGGGGGAGCCTATGGC.

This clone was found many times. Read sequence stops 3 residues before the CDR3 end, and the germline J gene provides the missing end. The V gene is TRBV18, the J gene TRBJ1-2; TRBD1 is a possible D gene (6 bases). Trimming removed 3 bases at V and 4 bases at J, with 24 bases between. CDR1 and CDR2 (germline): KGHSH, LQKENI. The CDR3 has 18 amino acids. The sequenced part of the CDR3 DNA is TGTGCCAGCTCACCGACGGACAGATGGACGGACCGCATCTATGGC. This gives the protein CASSPTDRWTDRIYG. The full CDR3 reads CASSPTDRWTDRIYGYTF.

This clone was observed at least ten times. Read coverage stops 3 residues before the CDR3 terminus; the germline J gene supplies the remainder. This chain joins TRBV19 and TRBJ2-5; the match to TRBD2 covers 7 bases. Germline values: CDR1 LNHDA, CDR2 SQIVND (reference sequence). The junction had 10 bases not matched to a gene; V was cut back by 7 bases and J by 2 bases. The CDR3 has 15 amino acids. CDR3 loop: CASMGWAGAQETQYF. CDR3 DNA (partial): TGTGCCAGTATGGGGTGGGCGGGAGCTCAAGAGACC. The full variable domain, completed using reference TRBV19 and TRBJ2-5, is DGGITQSPKYLFRKEGQNVTLSCEQNLNHDAMYWYRQDPGQGLRLIYYSQIVNDFQKGDIAEGYSVSREKKESFPLTVTSAQKNPTAFYLCASMGWAGAQETQYFGPGTRLLVL.

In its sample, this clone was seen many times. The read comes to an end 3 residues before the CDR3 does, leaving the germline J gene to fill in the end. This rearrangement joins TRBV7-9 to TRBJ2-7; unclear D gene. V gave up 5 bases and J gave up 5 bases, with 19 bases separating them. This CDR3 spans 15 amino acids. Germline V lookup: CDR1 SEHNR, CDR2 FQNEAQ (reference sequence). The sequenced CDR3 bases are TGTGCCAGCAGCCCAATAGTTGGTTATAGTCACGAG. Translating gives CASSPIVGYSHE. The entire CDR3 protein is CASSPIVGYSHEQYF.

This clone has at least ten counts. CDR3 DNA, as far as it was read: TGCAGTGCTAGCCCCTCCAGGGGTAAAGAGACC. Protein sequence: CSASPSRGKET. The complete CDR3 sequence is CSASPSRGKETQYF. The V call is TRBV20-1, the J call TRBJ2-5; D is possibly TRBD1 (6 bases). The missing CDR3 end, 3 residues past where the read stops, is filled in from the germline J gene. The V gene lost 3 bases and the J gene lost 3 bases, with 14 bases spanning the gap. The CDR3 has 14 amino acids. Germline-derived CDR1 and CDR2 are DFQATT and SNEGSKA (reference sequence).

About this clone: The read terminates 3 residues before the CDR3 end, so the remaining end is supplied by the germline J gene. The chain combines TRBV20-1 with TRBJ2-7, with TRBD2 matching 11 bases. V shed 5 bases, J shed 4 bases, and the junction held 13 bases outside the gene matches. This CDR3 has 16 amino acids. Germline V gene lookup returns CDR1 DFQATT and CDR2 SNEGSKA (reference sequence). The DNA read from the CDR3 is TGCAGTGCTCATCCACCGACCGGGACTAGCGGTTACGAG. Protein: CSAHPPTGTSGYE. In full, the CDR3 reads CSAHPPTGTSGYEQYF.

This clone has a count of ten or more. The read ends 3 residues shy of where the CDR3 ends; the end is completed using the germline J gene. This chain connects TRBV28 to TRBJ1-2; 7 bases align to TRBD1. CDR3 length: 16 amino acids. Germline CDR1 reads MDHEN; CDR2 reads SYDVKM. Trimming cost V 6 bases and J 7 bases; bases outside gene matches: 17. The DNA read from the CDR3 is TGTGCCAGCAGACAATGGGGAAGGACAGGCCTTTCTGGC. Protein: CASRQWGRTGLSG. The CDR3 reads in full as CASRQWGRTGLSGYTF.